These 21 T cell receptor beta chains came from one sample sequenced in a study of blood T cell repertoires in COVID-19. TCRdb keeps only in-frame clones here, not all; method: immunoSEQ multiplex PCR. In the table there are about 210,000 clones, roughly nine tenths of which are singletons. The sequencing input was peripheral blood. These TCRs come from a man between 40 and 49 years old with acute or convalescent COVID-19.

The chain couples TRBV27 to TRBJ2-5, with D maybe TRBD2 (5 bases). V lost 4 bases to trimming and J lost 1 base, with 13 bases between them. Germline CDR1 MNHEY, CDR2 SMNVEV (reference sequence). The CDR3 is made up of 15 amino acids. The DNA for the CDR3 is TGTGCCAGCAGTTCCTGGACTGGGAGCCAAGAGACCCAGTACTTC. This codes for CASSSWTGSQETQYF.

This chain joins TRBV5-1 and TRBJ2-1, with 7 bases identical to TRBD1. CDR1 is SGHRS and CDR2 is YFSETQ in the germline V gene. With V trimmed by 6 bases and J by 4 bases, 10 bases remained unmatched. There are 15 residues in the CDR3. The CDR3 region has the DNA TGCGCCAGCACTTCGCTGGGACAGCTTTACAATGAGCAGTTCTTC. Amino acid sequence: CASTSLGQLYNEQFF. The full variable domain, its missing parts supplied by reference TRBV5-1 and TRBJ2-1, is KAGVTQTPRYLIKTRGQQVTLSCSPISGHRSVSWYQQTPGQGLQFLFEYFSETQRNKGNFPGRFSGRQFSNSRSEMNVSTLELGDSALYLCASTSLGQLYNEQFFGPGTRLTVL.

The rearrangement links TRBV28 to TRBJ2-7, with 7 bases identical to TRBD1. The CDR3 is 13 residues long. J was trimmed by 2 bases and V by 6 bases; bases with no gene match: 4. CDR1 and CDR2 (germline): MDHEN, SYDVKM. The CDR3 here is CASRNRGAYEQYF. For the CDR3, the DNA is TGTGCCAGCAGGAACAGGGGAGCCTACGAGCAGTACTTC.

CDR3: CASTAGTGTYEQYF. In DNA form, the CDR3 reads TGTGCCAGCACCGCCGGGACAGGGACCTACGAGCAGTACTTC. The V gene is TRBV28, the J gene TRBJ2-7; 9 nucleotides agree with TRBD1. Germline loops: CDR1 MDHEN, CDR2 SYDVKM. J lost 2 bases, V lost 7 bases, and 6 bases had no gene match. The CDR3 is made up of 14 amino acids. The whole variable domain, remainder taken from reference TRBV28 and TRBJ2-7, is DVKVTQSSRYLVKRTGEKVFLECVQDMDHENMFWYRQDPGLGLRLIYFSYDVKMKEKGDIPEGYSVSREKKERFSLILESASTNQTSMYLCASTAGTGTYEQYFGPGTRLTVT.

This sequence joins TRBV4-1 and TRBJ2-5, with 14 bases matching TRBD2. The V segment lost 0 bases and the J segment 4 bases; nucleotides outside the gene matches: 1. This CDR3 spans 16 amino acids. From germline, CDR1 is MGHRA and CDR2 YSYEKL. This chain's CDR3 is CASSQEGLAGGETQYF. The CDR3 DNA follows: TGCGCCAGCAGCCAAGAAGGACTAGCGGGAGGAGAGACCCAGTACTTC.

DNA for the CDR3: TGTGCCAGTAGTATGGCTCCCTCAGGGGACACTGAAGCTTTCTTT. Its translation is CASSMAPSGDTEAFF. The gene calls are TRBV19 and TRBJ1-1, with a tentative D call TRBD1 (6 bases). V was shortened by 3 bases and J by 3 bases, with 14 bases between the two germline ends. Germline assignment: CDR1 LNHDA and CDR2 SQIVND (reference sequence). The CDR3 covers 15 residues.

V gene TRBV6-5 combines with J gene TRBJ1-6, with D hard to call. Trimming stripped 2 bases from V and 7 bases from J, with 6 bases between. The length of the CDR3 is 13 residues. The germline V gene has CDR1 MNHEY and CDR2 SVGAGI. The chain's CDR3 is CASSYNTNSPLHF. Written as DNA, the CDR3 is TGTGCCAGCAGTTACAATACAAATTCACCCCTCCACTTT.

The chain recombines TRBV5-4 with TRBJ2-5, with 7 bases lining up with TRBD1. CDR1 is SGHNT and CDR2 is YYREEE in the germline V gene (reference sequence). The CDR3 extends over 14 amino acids. The V gene end was trimmed by 2 bases and the J gene end by 4 bases; junction bases not matched to a gene: 5. This chain's CDR3 is CASSFFSGGETQYF. The CDR3 DNA sequence: TGTGCCAGCAGCTTCTTTTCAGGGGGAGAGACCCAGTACTTC.

This clone appeared once. This rearrangement joins TRBV9 to TRBJ2-7; TRBD1 matches at 7 bases. The CDR3 covers 14 residues. After removal of 4 bases from V and 0 bases from J, the junction contained 4 bases not matched to a gene. Looked up from germline, CDR1 is SGDLS and CDR2 is YYNGEE. This CDR3 is CASSFTGDSYEQYF. DNA of the CDR3: TGTGCCAGCAGCTTCACAGGGGACTCCTACGAGCAGTACTTC.

The chain employs TRBV5-1 and TRBJ2-1, with 8 nucleotides matching TRBD1. V was pared by 4 bases and J by 9 bases, with 12 bases of the junction left unmatched. Looked up from germline, CDR1 is SGHRS and CDR2 is YFSETQ. The CDR3 is made up of 15 amino acids. CDR3 sequence reads: CASSTGGQGLPEQFF. In nucleotides, the CDR3 is TGCGCCAGCAGCACGGGTGGACAGGGCTTACCTGAGCAGTTCTTC.

The chain couples TRBV7-5 to TRBJ2-7; the D segment call TRBD1 is taken from the table without a DNA check. TRBV7-5 is described as a pseudogene. CDR3 size: 15 residues. The DNA for the CDR3 is TGTGCCAGAAGCAAACACCAGGGCGACTCCTACGAGCAGTACTTC. It is translated as CARSKHQGDSYEQYF.

V is TRBV7-9 and J is TRBJ1-2, with 7 bases fitting TRBD1. CDR3 length equals 15 residues. CDR1 is SEHNR, CDR2 FQNEAQ, per germline (reference sequence). V lost 4 bases and J lost 4; bases outside the gene matches: 9. The CDR3 is CASSSGTVSFYGYTF. CDR3 in DNA: TGTGCCAGCAGCTCCGGGACAGTTTCCTTCTATGGCTACACCTTC.

The V and J genes are TRBV27 and TRBJ2-7; weak D call: TRBD2 (6 bases). Germline-derived CDR1 and CDR2 are MNHEY and SMNVEV (reference sequence). The CDR3 length is 14 residues. V was shortened by 5 bases and J by 4 bases, with 15 bases between the two germline ends. CDR3 bases: TGTGCCAGCAGTACTAACCGGGGGTATTACGAGCAGTACTTC. Translation gives CASSTNRGYYEQYF.

This rearrangement joins TRBV6-5 to TRBJ1-4, with D possibly being TRBD1 (5 bases). V lost 2 bases and J lost 0, with 10 bases in between. Germline V gene data show CDR1 as MNHEY and CDR2 as SVGAGI. This CDR3 has 16 residues. The CDR3 protein is CASSYRLGPTNEKLFF. Written as DNA, the CDR3 is TGTGCCAGCAGTTACCGGCTGGGGCCAACTAATGAAAAACTGTTTTTT.

The chain is built from TRBV6-5 and TRBJ1-5, with D possibly TRBD1 on 5 matching bases. From germline, CDR1 is MNHEY and CDR2 SVGAGI. The V end lost 6 bases, the J end lost 3 bases, and 12 bases lay between the germline ends. This CDR3 has 14 amino acids. CDR3 sequence reads: CASRRDSLNQPQHF. The CDR3 DNA reads as TGTGCCAGCAGACGAGACAGCCTCAATCAGCCCCAGCATTTT.

V is TRBV5-8 and J is TRBJ1-5; no firm D call. Per the germline V gene, CDR1 is SGHTS and CDR2 is YDEGEE. The CDR3 totals 13 residues. Trimming stripped 2 bases from V and 5 bases from J, with 8 bases between. The CDR3 DNA follows: TGTGCCAGCAGCTTCTCGCCGGATCAGCCCCAGCATTTT. Translated: CASSFSPDQPQHF.

This chain links TRBV7-9 with TRBJ1-6; the D gene is possibly TRBD1 (6 bases). V was pared by 3 bases and J by 8 bases, with 14 bases between. CDR3 size: 15 residues. Looked up from germline, CDR1 is SEHNR and CDR2 is FQNEAQ (reference sequence). In DNA form, the CDR3 reads TGTGCCAGCAGCTTGGGCAGGGGAAAGGATTCACCCCTCCACTTT. Translation gives CASSLGRGKDSPLHF. The whole variable domain, remainder taken from reference TRBV7-9 and TRBJ1-6, is DTGVSQNPRHKITKRGQNVTFRCDPISEHNRLYWYRQTLGQGPEFLTYFQNEAQLEKSRLLSDRFSAERPKGSFSTLEIQRTEQGDSAMYLCASSLGRGKDSPLHFGNGTRLTVT.

The chain couples TRBV15 to TRBJ1-6, with TRBD1 identical over 7 bases. With V trimmed by 1 base and J by 10 bases, 7 bases remained unmatched. This CDR3 has 15 amino acids. In germline, CDR1 is LNHNV, CDR2 YYDKDF (reference sequence). The CDR3: CATSRVGQGDSPLHF. Written as DNA, the CDR3 is TGTGCCACCAGCAGAGTAGGGCAGGGGGACTCACCCCTCCACTTT. Variable domain in full (rest from reference TRBV15 and TRBJ1-6): DAMVIQNPRYQVTQFGKPVTLSCSQTLNHNVMYWYQQKSSQAPKLLFHYYDKDFNNEADTPDNFQSRRPNTSFCFLDIRSPGLGDTAMYLCATSRVGQGDSPLHFGNGTRLTVT.

J is TRBJ1-2 and V is TRBV4-3, with D possibly being TRBD1 (6 bases). The V gene lost 3 bases and the J gene lost 4 bases, with 21 bases spanning the gap. Germline V gene data show CDR1 as LGHNA and CDR2 as YSLEER. This CDR3 is built from 17 residues. This CDR3 is CASSQKYARTVPYGYTF. In DNA, the CDR3 is TGCGCCAGCAGCCAGAAGTACGCCCGGACAGTCCCCTATGGCTACACCTTC.

The chain employs TRBV7-6 and TRBJ2-5, with 10 bases that match TRBD1. In germline, CDR1 is SGHVS, CDR2 FNYEAQ. V trimming: 5 bases; J trimming: 2 bases; junction bases outside the gene matches: 8. This CDR3 contains 16 residues. The CDR3 protein is CASSPRQGAQQETQYF. The CDR3 region has the DNA TGTGCCAGCAGCCCCCGACAGGGGGCCCAACAAGAGACCCAGTACTTC.

This sequence joins TRBV19 and TRBJ2-6; 9 bases fit TRBD1. V was pared by 5 bases and J by 8 bases, with 4 bases of the junction left unmatched. The CDR3 consists of 14 residues. The germline CDR1 and CDR2 sequences are LNHDA and SQIVND (reference sequence). The CDR3 region is CASSLQGASNVLTF. The CDR3 DNA follows: TGTGCCAGTAGTTTACAGGGGGCCTCCAACGTCCTGACTTTC.